The clone carrying this T cell receptor (beta chain) was observed many times. What it binds is unknown. The V segment lost 0 bases and the J segment 3 bases; nucleotides outside the gene matches: 6. Germline V gene sequence: CDR1 MNHEY, CDR2 SVGEGT. The CDR3 is 17 residues long. This specimen belongs to a study of type 1 regulatory T cells. Study at large: T-allo10 is an in vitro-generated, Tr1-enriched CD4 T cell product specific for alloantigen.

TCRdb re-called the reads with MiXCR, one entry per CDR3 protein. The data show roughly 62,000 distinct CDR3 sequences, approximately 67% seen once. Sequenced input: cultured non-Tr1 T cells, either the whole culture or a sorted T cell fraction (not recorded which). The rearrangement joins TRBV6-2 or TRBV6-3 to TRBJ2-1, with 9 bases identical to TRBD2. The clonotype originates from a human donor in good health. The CDR3: CASSYSHPSGIYNEQFF. CDR3 sequence (DNA): TGTGCCAGCAGTTACTCCCACCCTAGCGGGATCTACAATGAGCAGTTCTTC.